Listed below are T cell receptor beta chains from one sample, sequenced in a study of regulatory T cells in long-lasting Graves disease. Each CDR3 protein gets one entry after TCRdb re-called the multiplex PCR reads with MiXCR. Of under 250,000 distinct CDR3 sequences detected, around 20% appear once; the ten largest clones hold approximately 15%. The starting material was peripheral blood mononuclear cells (PBMCs), obtained at new diagnosis, from a patient treated with antithyroid drugs. The receptors stem from a female donor with Graves disease. Each CDR3 is given with its conserved first and last residue. The D gene is left open where the match is weak. Expanded clones get a size class; other rows say once, few or many, or leave the size out.

TRBJ1-2	.	TRBV20-1	TRBD1	TGCAGTGCTAGGGCCGGGACAGGGATTCCTGCCTATGGCTACACCTTC	CSARAGTGIPAYGYTF
TRBJ1-2	few	TRBV19	.	TGTGCCAGTAGTATACGGGGCTACACCTTC	CASSIRGYTF
TRBJ2-5	.	TRBV29-1	TRBD2	TGCAGCGGTCGCGGGGGGGCGGGAGAGACCCAGTACTTC	CSGRGGAGETQYF
TRBJ2-1	many	TRBV30	.	TGTGCCACTTCGGAGGACAGCTTCAATGAGCAGTTCTTC	CATSEDSFNEQFF
TRBJ1-5	many	TRBV2	.	TGTGCCAGCGGACGTGGGGAGGGCAATCAGCCCCAGCATTTT	CASGRGEGNQPQHF
TRBJ2-7	many	TRBV3-1	TRBD1	TGTGCCAGCAGCCGTCCGGGACAGGGTTACGAGCAGTACTTC	CASSRPGQGYEQYF
TRBJ2-5	.	TRBV3-1	TRBD2	TGTGCCAGCAGCCCCCGGACTAGCGGGGGGGCAGAGACCCAGTACTTC	CASSPRTSGGAETQYF
TRBJ1-2	many	TRBV11-2	.	TGTGCCAGCAGCTTAGAGGCGGGGACCAACTATGGCTACACCTTC	CASSLEAGTNYGYTF
TRBJ1-1	many	TRBV29-1	.	TGCAGCGTTGAAGGGGCTCGGGAACCGAGGACTGAAGCTTTCTTT	CSVEGAREPRTEAFF
TRBJ1-2	many	TRBV5-1	.	TGCGCCAGCAGCTTGGAACAGGTCTATGGCTACACCTTC	CASSLEQVYGYTF
TRBJ2-2	many	TRBV6-2/TRBV6-3	TRBD2	TGTGCCAGCAGGCTAGCGGGGAATGCCGGGGAGCTGTTTTTT	CASRLAGNAGELFF
TRBJ1-1	few	TRBV19	.	TGTGCCAGCCTGGGGGGATCGAACACTGAAGCTTTCTTT	CASLGGSNTEAFF
TRBJ2-3	many	TRBV5-1	TRBD1	TGCGCCAGCAGCTCCGGACAGGGATTAGATACGCAGTATTTT	CASSSGQGLDTQYF
TRBJ2-3	many	TRBV6-2/TRBV6-3	.	TGTGCCAGCAGTTACTTTTCGGGACAAGGATATTTT	CASSYFSGQGYF
TRBJ2-1	many	TRBV3-1	.	TGTGCCAGCAGCCAAGTGGGGGCCTCCATATACAATGAGCAGTTCTTC	CASSQVGASIYNEQFF
TRBJ1-5	many	TRBV5-4	.	TGTGCCAGCAGCGGGGACAATTGGGGCAATCAGCCCCAGCATTTT	CASSGDNWGNQPQHF
TRBJ1-1	many	TRBV6-2/TRBV6-3	.	TGTGCCAGCAGTTACTCGACCGGGACCCCGGACACTGAAGCTTTCTTT	CASSYSTGTPDTEAFF
TRBJ2-7	once	TRBV7-2	TRBD2	TGTGCCAGCAGTCGTGTGGGGACTAGCGGGGACTACGAGCAGTACTTC	CASSRVGTSGDYEQYF
TRBJ2-7	many	TRBV11-2	.	TGTGCCAGCAGCTTAGATAGAGGAGGGGGAGGCTACGAGCAGTACTTC	CASSLDRGGGGYEQYF
TRBJ2-3	.	TRBV27	TRBD1	TGTGCCAGCAGTTTGGACCGGGACAGATACACAGATACGCAGTATTTT	CASSLDRDRYTDTQYF
TRBJ2-7	few	TRBV20-1	.	TGCAGTGCTAGAGACGGGGAGCGTGAGCAGTACTTC	CSARDGEREQYF
TRBJ2-7	many	TRBV9	TRBD1	TGTGCCAGCAGCCCTCGGACAGGGGTGGACGAGCAGTACTTC	CASSPRTGVDEQYF
TRBJ2-1	many	TRBV7-9	TRBD2	TGTGCCAGCAGCTTACTGAACTCCGGGACTAGCGGGAGATTGAGGCAGTTCTTC	CASSLLNSGTSGRLRQFF
TRBJ2-5	many	TRBV10-2	TRBD2	TGCGCCAGCAGTGAACTAGCGGGAGTTGGGGAGACCCAGTACTTC	CASSELAGVGETQYF
TRBJ2-5	many	TRBV5-1	.	TGCGCCAGCAGCTTGGTGGGGGCTTCAGGGACCCAGTACTTC	CASSLVGASGTQYF
TRBJ2-7	many	TRBV6-1	TRBD2	TGTGCCAGCACCCTCCGGGACAGAGGTAGCGGGAGGGCCTACGAGCAGTACTTC	CASTLRDRGSGRAYEQYF
TRBJ2-2	.	TRBV7-3	.	TGTGCCAGCAGCTTCTCACTAGTTGCCGGGGAGCTGTTTTTT	CASSFSLVAGELFF
TRBJ2-1	.	TRBV20-1	TRBD2	TGCAGTGCCTCGGGGACTAGCGGGGGCAATGAGCAGTTCTTC	CSASGTSGGNEQFF
TRBJ2-7	.	TRBV5-1	TRBD2	TGCGCCAGCAGCTCAAGCGGGAGCTTCTACGAGCAGTACTTC	CASSSSGSFYEQYF
TRBJ2-1	many	TRBV2	TRBD1	TGTGCCAGCAGTGAATCTAGGACAGGGAGGCAGTTCTTC	CASSESRTGRQFF
TRBJ2-1	.	TRBV11-2	TRBD2	TGTGCCAGCAGCTTTACCGGGAGGACCTACAATGAGCAGTTCTTC	CASSFTGRTYNEQFF
TRBJ2-2	many	TRBV19	.	TGTGCCAGTAACCCCTCCTCGGCGAACACCGGGGAGCTGTTTTTT	CASNPSSANTGELFF
TRBJ2-1	.	TRBV12-5	.	TGTGCTAGTGGTTTGGTAAAGCACGTAAGCTCCTACAATGAGCAGTTCTTC	CASGLVKHVSSYNEQFF
TRBJ2-2	many	TRBV27	TRBD2	TGTGCCAGCAGTTGGGCTAGCGGGGGGCTAATTACCACCGGGGAGCTGTTTTTT	CASSWASGGLITTGELFF
TRBJ2-4	many	TRBV7-2	TRBD1	TGTGCCAGCAGCACTGGGACAGGGTTAGCCAAAAACATTCAGTACTTC	CASSTGTGLAKNIQYF
TRBJ2-1	.	TRBV11-3	.	TGTGCCAGCAGCTTGGGACCAGGGACCAATGAGCAGTTCTTC	CASSLGPGTNEQFF
TRBJ2-3	many	TRBV3-1	TRBD2	TGTGCCAGCAGCCAAGTAGCGGGAGTGAGATTCGATACGCAGTATTTT	CASSQVAGVRFDTQYF
TRBJ2-4	many	TRBV12-3/TRBV12-4	.	TGTGCCAGCAGCCGCCCGGGCTCGGCCAAAAACATTCAGTACTTC	CASSRPGSAKNIQYF
TRBJ2-3	many	TRBV20-1	TRBD2	TGCAGTGCACCGGGACTAGCGGGCACAGATACGCAGTATTTT	CSAPGLAGTDTQYF
TRBJ2-1	many	TRBV29-1	.	TGCAGCGCCCAAGATGCGGCCTTCTACAATGAGCAGTTCTTC	CSAQDAAFYNEQFF
TRBJ2-3	few	TRBV5-4	TRBD1	TGTGCCAGCAGCCCGAGACAGGGGGCAGATACGCAGTATTTT	CASSPRQGADTQYF
TRBJ2-3	.	TRBV7-2	TRBD2	TGTGCCAGCAGCTTAATGGGACTAGTGGTCGATACGCAGTATTTT	CASSLMGLVVDTQYF
TRBJ2-5	many	TRBV9	TRBD2	TGTGCCAGCAATCTAGCGGGAGAAGAGACCCAGTACTTC	CASNLAGEETQYF
TRBJ2-7	many	TRBV5-5	.	TGTGCCAGCACCCAAGACTGGGACACCCGGCGGCAGTACTTC	CASTQDWDTRRQYF
TRBJ2-3	many	TRBV5-1	TRBD1	TGCGCCAGCAGCTACAGGGGGGACACAGATACGCAGTATTTT	CASSYRGDTDTQYF
TRBJ2-5	many	TRBV6-1	.	TGTGCCAGCAGTAACGTGGGAAGGGGAGGAGAGACCCAGTACTTC	CASSNVGRGGETQYF
TRBJ2-7	many	TRBV4-1	TRBD1	TGCGCCAGCAGCCAAGGGGGACAGGCCCTCAGCGAGCAGTACTTC	CASSQGGQALSEQYF
TRBJ2-5	many	TRBV20-1	.	TGCAGTGCTAGGGGCCGGTCGGGCACCCAAGAGACCCAGTACTTC	CSARGRSGTQETQYF
TRBJ2-1	many	TRBV27	.	TGTGCCAGCAGTTGGGCTAGCGCGTACAATGAGCAGTTCTTC	CASSWASAYNEQFF
TRBJ2-1	once	TRBV11-2	TRBD2	TGTGCCAGCAGCATCGGGACTAGCGGGGGCGCCAATGAGCAGTTCTTC	CASSIGTSGGANEQFF